This TCR beta chain was found in a study of T cells expressing NK-cell markers. Study summary: Investigators obtained TCR beta repertoires from sorted CD3+CD56+NKG2C+, CD3+CD56+NKG2C- and CD3+CD56-NKG2C+ T cells.

Synthesis of TCR beta cDNA relied on 5'RACE template switching carrying UMIs. TCRdb re-called the 5' RACE reads and catalogs CDR3 proteins one per entry, DNA excluded. Its clone listing holds about 380,000 distinct CDR3 sequences. The length of the CDR3 is 12 residues. Sequencing was carried out using blood T cells: a sorted CD56 or NKG2C T cell subset, CD4+ or CD8+ T cells, or bulk PBMC T cells (not recorded which). The clonotype originates from a man aged 18-69 years in good health. The chain links TRBV12-3 or TRBV12-4 to TRBJ2-3; TCRdb calls TRBD1, which cannot be checked without DNA. The CDR3 spells CASSPVPGTQYF.